The TCR beta chain under discussion was sequenced for a study of cytomegalovirus exposure and HLA in healthy donors. This CDR3 has 10 amino acids. V lost 3 bases, J lost 10 bases, and 9 bases lay in between. CDR1 SQVTM and CDR2 ANQGSEA come from the germline V gene. The PCR contained 60 Vbeta and 13 Jbeta primers. The table came from immunoSEQ multiplex PCR; TCRdb's copy has only in-frame clones and leaves some out. This table holds 150,000 to 170,000 clones, roughly 77% found once. Sequencing used PBMCs. This receptor was taken from a man between 25 and 39 years old in good health and CMV-seropositive. The chain carries TRBV29-1 and TRBJ1-1; possible D gene TRBD1, 5 bases. The CDR3 is CSVDRVLAFF. CDR3 DNA sequence: TGCAGCGTTGACAGGGTTCTAGCTTTCTTT.